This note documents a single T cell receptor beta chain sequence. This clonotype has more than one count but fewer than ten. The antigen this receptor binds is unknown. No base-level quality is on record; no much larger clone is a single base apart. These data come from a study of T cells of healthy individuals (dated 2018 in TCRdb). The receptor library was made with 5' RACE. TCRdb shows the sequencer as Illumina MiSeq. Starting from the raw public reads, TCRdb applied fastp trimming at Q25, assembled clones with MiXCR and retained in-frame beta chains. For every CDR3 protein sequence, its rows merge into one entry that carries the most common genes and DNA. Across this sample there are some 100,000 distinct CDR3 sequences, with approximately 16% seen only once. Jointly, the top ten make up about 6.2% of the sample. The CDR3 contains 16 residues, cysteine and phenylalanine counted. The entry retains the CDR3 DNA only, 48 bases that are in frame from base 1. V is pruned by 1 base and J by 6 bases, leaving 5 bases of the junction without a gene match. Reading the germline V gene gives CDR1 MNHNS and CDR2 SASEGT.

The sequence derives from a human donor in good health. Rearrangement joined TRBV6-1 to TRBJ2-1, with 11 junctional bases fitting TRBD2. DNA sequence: TGTGCCAGCAGTGAAGACGTAGCGGGAGGGGGCAATGAGCAGTTCTTC. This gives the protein CASSEDVAGGGNEQFF.